Below, 11 T cell receptor beta chains from the same sample are listed, as sequenced in a study of blood T cell repertoires in COVID-19. Sequenced by immunoSEQ multiplex PCR; TCRdb stores in-frame clones only, minus some. In the table there are around 30,000 clones, 84% of which are singletons. Sequencing input: peripheral blood. The source is a human donor in a cohort sampled during active COVID-19.

This clone appeared a few times. The gene calls are TRBV4-2 and TRBJ1-1; D possibly corresponds to TRBD1 (5 bases). This CDR3 region has 13 residues. V was shortened by 1 base and J by 4 bases, with 7 bases between the two germline ends. The germline CDR1 and CDR2 sequences are LGHNA and YNFKEQ. The CDR3: CASSQAQATEAFF. In nucleotides, the CDR3 is TGTGCCAGCAGCCAAGCACAGGCCACTGAAGCTTTCTTT.

In this sample, this clone turned up a few times. The chain couples TRBV5-6 to TRBJ1-4; 7 bases line up with TRBD1. The CDR3 is made up of 15 amino acids. V lost 4 bases, J lost 7 bases, and 10 bases stayed unmatched. Germline V gives CDR1 SGHDT, CDR2 YYEEEE. The CDR3 region is CASSPNRGRSEKLFF. The DNA of the CDR3 is TGTGCCAGCAGCCCGAACAGGGGACGGAGTGAAAAACTGTTTTTT. Based on the CDR3 plus reference TRBV5-6 and TRBJ1-4, the full variable domain is DAGVTQSPTHLIKTRGQQVTLRCSPKSGHDTVSWYQQALGQGPQFIFQYYEEEERQRGNFPDRFSGHQFPNYSSELNVNALLLGDSALYLCASSPNRGRSEKLFFGSGTQLSVL.

This clone was observed a few times. This rearrangement joins TRBV19 to TRBJ2-7; TRBD1 might be the D (6 bases). Germline V gives CDR1 LNHDA, CDR2 SQIVND (reference sequence). Trimming shortened V by 5 bases and J by 6 bases, and 20 bases separated the two germline ends. The CDR3 has 15 residues. CDR3 in DNA: TGTGCCAGTAGTCCCGGTGGGGGCAGACATTTCGAGCAGTACTTC. Translated, it gives CASSPGGGRHFEQYF.

V gene TRBV27 combines with J gene TRBJ1-2; 8 bases line up with TRBD1. Per germline, CDR1 MNHEY and CDR2 SMNVEV (reference sequence). V shed 5 bases and J 4 bases; nucleotides not matched to a gene: 9. This CDR3 spans 15 amino acids. The CDR3 bases are TGTGCCAGCAGTCCCCTGGACAGGGCGGGCTATGGCTACACCTTC. Amino acids: CASSPLDRAGYGYTF.

This chain's CDR3 is CASSLVGGRSNEQFF. DNA of the CDR3: TGCGCCAGCAGCTTGGTAGGGGGACGCTCCAATGAGCAGTTCTTC. The rearrangement joins TRBV5-1 to TRBJ2-1; D possibly corresponds to TRBD1 (6 bases). The germline CDR1 and CDR2 sequences are SGHRS and YFSETQ. V was trimmed by 0 bases and J by 6 bases, leaving 13 bases between them. The CDR3 is made up of 15 amino acids.

The chain combines TRBV5-1 with TRBJ1-4; D not certain. Germline-derived CDR1 and CDR2 are SGHRS and YFSETQ. V was cut by 3 bases and J by 5 bases, with 5 bases left in between. This CDR3 is built from 12 residues. The CDR3 DNA follows: TGCGCCAGCAGCTCGGGGAATGAAAAACTGTTTTTT. Translated, it gives CASSSGNEKLFF.

This chain uses TRBV7-9 with TRBJ1-2; possibly TRBD1 for D (5 bases). CDR3 length: 12 amino acids. V lost 3 bases and J lost 6, with 8 bases in between. In germline, CDR1 is SEHNR, CDR2 FQNEAQ (reference sequence). The CDR3, as DNA: TGTGCCAGCAGCTTGGGGGGGAATGGCTACACCTTC. It encodes CASSLGGNGYTF.

The V and J genes are TRBV6-2 or TRBV6-3 and TRBJ2-7, with 10 bases that match TRBD1. The length of the CDR3 is 14 residues. V was clipped by 5 bases and J by 3 bases; unmatched bases: 4. Per germline, CDR1 MNHEY and CDR2 SVGEGT. The CDR3 loop is CASSSRDRGYEQYF. For the CDR3, the DNA is TGTGCCAGCAGTAGCCGGGACAGGGGCTACGAGCAGTACTTC.

The chain employs TRBV5-1 and TRBJ1-1; 7 positions match TRBD1. This CDR3 region has 14 residues. Per the germline V gene, CDR1 is SGHRS and CDR2 is YFSETQ. J gave up 3 bases and V 3 bases, and 5 bases lay outside the gene matches. CDR3 nucleotide sequence: TGCGCCAGCAGCTCGGGGACAGCTTACACTGAAGCTTTCTTT. Translated, it gives CASSSGTAYTEAFF.

V usage is TRBV10-3 and J usage is TRBJ2-7, with TRBD1 matching over 8 bases. This CDR3 has 12 residues. From germline, CDR1 is ENHRY and CDR2 SYGVKD. V lost 6 bases, J lost 4 bases, and 2 bases stayed unmatched. CDR3: CAIRDRDYEQYF. CDR3 DNA: TGTGCCATCAGGGACAGGGATTACGAGCAGTACTTC.

The chain couples TRBV18 to TRBJ1-6; weak D call: TRBD1 (5 bases). This CDR3 comprises 14 residues. The V and J ends lost 5 bases and 5 bases respectively, with 10 bases between them. Germline V gene sequence: CDR1 KGHSH, CDR2 LQKENI. The CDR3 nucleotides read TGTGCCAGCTCAAAAGGGGTAGATAATTCACCCCTCCACTTT. It translates to CASSKGVDNSPLHF.